Here is one T cell receptor (beta chain) with its context. The CDR3 sequence is 12 residues long. Germline CDR1 and CDR2: LGHNT and FRNRAP. Trimming stripped 0 bases from V and 3 bases from J, with 1 base between. This specimen comes from a study of cytotoxic CD8 clonotypes in ibrutinib-treated CLL. Using immunoSEQ multiplex PCR, the repertoire was profiled, and TCRdb retains in-frame clones only, with some absent. The sample has some 23,000 clones; around two thirds are singletons. The specimen comprised PBMCs, sampled at disease progression, from a patient treated with ibrutinib. The clonotype comes from a human donor with chronic lymphocytic leukemia. The chain joins TRBV12-5 to TRBJ2-3; D uncertain. CDR3 bases: TGTGCTAGTGGTTTGGTGACAGATACGCAGTATTTT. Protein: CASGLVTDTQYF.